This TCR beta chain was identified in a study of blood T cell repertoires in COVID-19. About the study: Samples representing acute and convalescent COVID-19 were sourced from the United States, Italy and Spain. PBMCs, B-cell-depleted T cells, or T cells provided the cDNA or gDNA that made up the material.

Original processing notes: Nucleated cell number was recorded as an estimate derived from reference gene primer amplification. Method: immunoSEQ multiplex PCR; TCRdb's copy keeps in-frame clones and lacks some. That table supplies the V and J calls and clone size; D and trimming were determined from the DNA. The sample records tens of thousands of clones, around 90% being singletons. CDR3 length equals 18 residues. Germline CDR1 reads LGHNA; CDR2 reads YNFKEQ. V shed 0 bases and J 5 bases; nucleotides not matched to a gene: 8. Material for sequencing was peripheral blood. The TCR originated in a woman of 80 years or more with acute or convalescent COVID-19. The J gene is TRBJ2-5, the V gene TRBV4-2, with 14 bases identical to TRBD2. CDR3 residues: CASSQEGTSGGGRETQYF. Here the CDR3 DNA reads TGTGCCAGCAGCCAAGAGGGGACTAGCGGGGGCGGGAGGGAGACCCAGTACTTC.